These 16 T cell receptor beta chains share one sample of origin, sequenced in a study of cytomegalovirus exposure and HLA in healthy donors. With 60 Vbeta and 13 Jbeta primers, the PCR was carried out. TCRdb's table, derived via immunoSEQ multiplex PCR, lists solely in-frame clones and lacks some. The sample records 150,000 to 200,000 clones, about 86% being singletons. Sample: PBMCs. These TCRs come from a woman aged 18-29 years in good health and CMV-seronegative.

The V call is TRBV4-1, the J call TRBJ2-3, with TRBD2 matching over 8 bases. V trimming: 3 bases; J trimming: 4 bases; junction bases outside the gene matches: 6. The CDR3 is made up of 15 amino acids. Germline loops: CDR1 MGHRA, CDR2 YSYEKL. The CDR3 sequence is CASSHREGFSDTQYF. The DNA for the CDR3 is TGCGCCAGCAGCCACCGGGAGGGCTTTTCAGATACGCAGTATTTT.

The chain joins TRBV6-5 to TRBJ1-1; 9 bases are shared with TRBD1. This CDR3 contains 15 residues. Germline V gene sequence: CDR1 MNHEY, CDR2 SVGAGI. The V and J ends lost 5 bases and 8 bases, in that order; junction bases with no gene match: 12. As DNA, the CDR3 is TGTGCCAGCAGTCCCTCCGAGGACAGGGGTTCAGAAGCTTTCTTT. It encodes CASSPSEDRGSEAFF.

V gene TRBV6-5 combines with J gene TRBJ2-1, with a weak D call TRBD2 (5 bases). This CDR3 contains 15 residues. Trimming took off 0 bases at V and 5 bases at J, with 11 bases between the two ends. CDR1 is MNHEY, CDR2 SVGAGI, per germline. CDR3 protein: CASSYSRLADNEQFF. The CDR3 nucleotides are TGTGCCAGCAGTTACTCACGGCTAGCCGACAATGAGCAGTTCTTC.

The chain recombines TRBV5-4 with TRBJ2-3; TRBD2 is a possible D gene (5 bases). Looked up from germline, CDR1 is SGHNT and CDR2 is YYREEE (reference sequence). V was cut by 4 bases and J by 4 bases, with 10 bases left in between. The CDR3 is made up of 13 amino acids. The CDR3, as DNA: TGTGCCAGCAGCGAACGGACTGCAGATACGCAGTATTTT. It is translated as CASSERTADTQYF. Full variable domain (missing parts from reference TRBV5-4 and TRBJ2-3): ETGVTQSPTHLIKTRGQQVTLRCSSQSGHNTVSWYQQALGQGPQFIFQYYREEENGRGNFPPRFSGLQFPNYSSELNVNALELDDSALYLCASSERTADTQYFGPGTRLTVL.

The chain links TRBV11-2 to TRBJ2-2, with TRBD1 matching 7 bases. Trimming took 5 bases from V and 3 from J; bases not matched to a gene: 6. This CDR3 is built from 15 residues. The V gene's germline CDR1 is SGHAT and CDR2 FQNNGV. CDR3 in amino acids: CASSTNRGDTGELFF. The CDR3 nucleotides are TGTGCCAGCAGCACTAACAGGGGAGACACCGGGGAGCTGTTTTTT. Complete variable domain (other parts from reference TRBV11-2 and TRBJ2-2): EAGVAQSPRYKIIEKRQSVAFWCNPISGHATLYWYQQILGQGPKLLIQFQNNGVVDDSQLPKDRFSAERLKGVDSTLKIQPAKLEDSAVYLCASSTNRGDTGELFFGEGSRLTVL.

CDR3 sequence: CSVEPPQANYGYTF. CDR3 coding DNA: TGCAGCGTTGAGCCACCACAAGCTAACTATGGCTACACCTTC. This rearrangement joins TRBV29-1 to TRBJ1-2; D gene unclear. CDR3 length: 14 amino acids. Trimming removed 3 bases at V and 0 bases at J, with 11 bases between. Germline V gene sequence: CDR1 SQVTM, CDR2 ANQGSEA.

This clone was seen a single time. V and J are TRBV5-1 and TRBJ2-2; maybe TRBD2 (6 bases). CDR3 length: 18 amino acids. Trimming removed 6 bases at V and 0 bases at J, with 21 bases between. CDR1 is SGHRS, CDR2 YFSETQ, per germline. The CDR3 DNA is TGCGCCAGCACCCTAGGAGGGGCCGCAACCACGAACACCGGGGAGCTGTTTTTT. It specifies CASTLGGAATTNTGELFF.

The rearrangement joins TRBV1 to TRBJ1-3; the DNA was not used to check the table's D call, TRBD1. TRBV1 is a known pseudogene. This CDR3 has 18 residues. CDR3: CTSSRTRPGRRTGNTIYF. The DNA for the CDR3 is TGCACCAGCAGCCGAACCCGTCCAGGAAGACGAACTGGAAACACCATATATTTT.

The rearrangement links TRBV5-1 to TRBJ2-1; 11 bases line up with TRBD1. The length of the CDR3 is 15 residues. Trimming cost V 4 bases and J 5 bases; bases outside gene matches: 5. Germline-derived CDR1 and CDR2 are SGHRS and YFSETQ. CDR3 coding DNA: TGCGCCAGCAGCGGTAGGGACAGGGGGGACAATGAGCAGTTCTTC. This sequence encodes CASSGRDRGDNEQFF. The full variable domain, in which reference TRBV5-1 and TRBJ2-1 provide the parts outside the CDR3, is KAGVTQTPRYLIKTRGQQVTLSCSPISGHRSVSWYQQTPGQGLQFLFEYFSETQRNKGNFPGRFSGRQFSNSRSEMNVSTLELGDSALYLCASSGRDRGDNEQFFGPGTRLTVL.

This CDR3 is CASSIVEGTGEAFF. The CDR3 coding sequence is TGTGCCAGTAGTATAGTGGAGGGAACGGGGGAAGCTTTCTTT. The V call is TRBV19, the J call TRBJ1-1; D gene uncertain. CDR1 is LNHDA and CDR2 is SQIVND in the germline V gene (reference sequence). CDR3 length: 14 residues. Trimming stripped 1 base from V and 8 bases from J, with 14 bases between.

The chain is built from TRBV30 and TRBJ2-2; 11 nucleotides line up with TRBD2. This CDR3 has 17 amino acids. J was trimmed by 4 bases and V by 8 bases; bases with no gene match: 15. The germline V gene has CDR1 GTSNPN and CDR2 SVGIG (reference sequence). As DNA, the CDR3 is TGTGCCCTCGAAGGGAGTAGGCTAGCGGGGGGCACCGGGGAGCTGTTTTTT. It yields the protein CALEGSRLAGGTGELFF.

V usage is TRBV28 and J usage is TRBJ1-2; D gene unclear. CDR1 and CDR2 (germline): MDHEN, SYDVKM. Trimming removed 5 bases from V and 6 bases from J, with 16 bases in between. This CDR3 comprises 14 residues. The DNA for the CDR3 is TGTGCCAGCAGTGCTTACGGGAACTCAGATGGCTACACCTTC. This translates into CASSAYGNSDGYTF.

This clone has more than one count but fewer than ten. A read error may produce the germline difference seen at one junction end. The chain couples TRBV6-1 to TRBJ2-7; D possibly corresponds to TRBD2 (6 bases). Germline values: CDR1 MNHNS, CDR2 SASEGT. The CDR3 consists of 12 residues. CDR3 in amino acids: CASSEQVGRNDF. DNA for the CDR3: TGTGCCAGCAGTGAACAGGTTGGGAGGAACGACTTC.

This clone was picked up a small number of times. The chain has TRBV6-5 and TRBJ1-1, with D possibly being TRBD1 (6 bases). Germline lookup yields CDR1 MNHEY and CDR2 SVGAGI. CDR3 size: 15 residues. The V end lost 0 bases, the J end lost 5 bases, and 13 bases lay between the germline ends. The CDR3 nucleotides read TGTGCCAGCAGTTACTCTAACAGGGAAAGGACTGAAGCTTTCTTT. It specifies CASSYSNRERTEAFF.

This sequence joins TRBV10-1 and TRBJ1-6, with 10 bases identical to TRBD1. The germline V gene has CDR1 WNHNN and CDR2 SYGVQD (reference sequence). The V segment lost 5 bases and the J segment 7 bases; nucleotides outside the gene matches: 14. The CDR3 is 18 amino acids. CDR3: CASSPNRDRGLQNSPLHF. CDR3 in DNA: TGCGCCAGCAGTCCTAACCGGGACAGGGGTCTCCAAAATTCACCCCTCCACTTT.

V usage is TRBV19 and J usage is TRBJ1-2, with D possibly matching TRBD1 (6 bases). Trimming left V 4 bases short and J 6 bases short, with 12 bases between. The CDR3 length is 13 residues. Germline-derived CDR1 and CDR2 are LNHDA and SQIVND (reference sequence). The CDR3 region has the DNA TGTGCCAGTAGTAGGCGGGGGCCTCATGGCTACACCTTC. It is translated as CASSRRGPHGYTF.